This T cell receptor (beta chain) was profiled in a study of shared clonotypes between healthy human individuals. Study conclusions and caveats: Rarefaction showed sorted-subset sequencing was incomplete despite large depth. All-four-donor shared clonotypes had higher generation probabilities than non-shared clonotypes did.

There were only Caucasian adults among the donors, and all lived in Nashville, Tennessee. Trimming took off 1 base at V and 0 bases at J, with 14 bases between the two ends. Looked up from germline, CDR1 is SEHNR and CDR2 is FQNEAQ (reference sequence). This CDR3 has 17 residues. Points on this clone: The antigen is not known.

Genomic DNA per cell subset filled all wells of several immunoSEQ plates. Generated by immunoSEQ multiplex PCR, the TCRdb table keeps only in-frame clones and is missing some. This table holds roughly 2.5 million clones, 85% to 95% found once. The sequenced sample was naive CD4+ T cells sorted from blood. Subset of the sample: CD45RA+ positively selected. The receptor was derived from a man aged 18-30 years in good health. V is TRBV7-9 and J is TRBJ2-3; no clear D. The CDR3 protein is CASSLVMAISSTDTQYF. The CDR3 DNA sequence: TGTGCCAGCAGCTTAGTTATGGCGATATCTAGCACAGATACGCAGTATTTT.